This TCR beta chain was sequenced during a study of T cells after yellow fever vaccination. This clonotype was counted many times. The V segment lost 3 bases and the J segment 1 base; nucleotides outside the gene matches: 7. Germline CDR1 is DFQATT and CDR2 is SNEGSKA (reference sequence). The CDR3 is 15 residues long. One entry per CDR3 protein, called by TCRdb with MiXCR from the 5' RACE reads. The table includes 14,000 or so distinct CDR3 sequences, approximately 6.8% detected once. The V and J genes are TRBV20-1 and TRBJ1-1, with 8 bases aligning to TRBD1. Sample: PBMCs, either bulk or a sorted T-cell subset (CD4+, CD8+, memory, or dextramer-sorted; not recorded which), taken on the day of the yellow fever booster vaccination. This TCR was recovered from a man between 18 and 29 years old who received the YFV17D yellow fever vaccine. The CDR3 DNA follows: TGCAGTGCTAGGCCCCGGACAGGGCCGAACACTGAAGCTTTCTTT. Protein product: CSARPRTGPNTEAFF.